This T cell receptor (beta chain) appears in the sequencing data of a study of cytomegalovirus exposure and HLA in healthy donors. Regarding the study as a whole: Presence/absence comparisons presumed near-even sequencing depth among donors. In a later analysis, DRB1 alleles had the most associated TCRs; HLA-C alleles the fewest. The classifier reportedly diagnosed cytomegalovirus status with high specificity and sensitivity.

Per the germline V gene, CDR1 is GTSNPN and CDR2 is SVGIG (reference sequence). V was pared by 0 bases and J by 8 bases, with 16 bases between. The CDR3 runs 14 residues. Notes on this clone: Its matching antigen is unknown.

The PCR contained 60 Vbeta and 13 Jbeta primers. Using immunoSEQ multiplex PCR, the repertoire was profiled, and TCRdb retains in-frame clones only, with some absent. This table holds roughly 130,000 clones, roughly 88% found once. The gene calls are TRBV30 and TRBJ1-1, with D possibly TRBD1 on 5 matching bases. This sequence originates from a boy between 10 and 17 years old in good health and CMV-seronegative. Sequences were obtained from PBMCs. The CDR3 region is CAWSVPWGVGEAFF. The CDR3, as DNA: TGTGCCTGGAGTGTACCTTGGGGCGTGGGAGAAGCTTTCTTT. The whole variable domain, remainder taken from reference TRBV30 and TRBJ1-1, is SQTIHQWPATLVQPVGSPLSLECTVEGTSNPNLYWYRQAAGRGLQLLFYSVGIGQISSEVPQNLSASRPQDRQFILSSKKLLLSDSGFYLCAWSVPWGVGEAFFGQGTRLTVV.